The 13 T cell receptor beta chains in this list originate from one sample, sequenced in a study of CD8 T cells in ankylosing spondylitis. TCRdb used MiXCR to reprocess the 5' RACE reads, holding one entry per CDR3 protein. The sample records 300,000 to 400,000 distinct CDR3 sequences, approximately 14% being singletons. The sequencing sample was made of blood, either unsorted or a sorted T cell fraction (not recorded which). These TCRs come from a male donor with ankylosing spondylitis or in good health (not recorded which).

The rearrangement links TRBV4-1 to TRBJ1-3; possibly TRBD1 for D (6 bases). The CDR3 has 17 residues. Germline CDR1 and CDR2: MGHRA and YSYEKL. V lost 4 bases to trimming and J lost 2 bases, with 18 bases between them. The CDR3 reads CASSLGNKQGTGNTIYF. CDR3 sequence (DNA): TGCGCCAGCAGCCTTGGGAACAAACAGGGAACTGGAAACACCATATATTTT.

This clonotype was counted only a few times. This rearrangement joins TRBV7-2 to TRBJ2-3; D perhaps matches TRBD2 (5 bases). The CDR3 length is 14 residues. The germline V gene encodes CDR1 SGHTA and CDR2 FQGNSA. With 4 bases removed from V and 9 bases from J, the gap between germline ends came to 17 bases. CDR3 in amino acids: CASSSGGLTTTQYF. The CDR3 coding sequence is TGTGCCAGCAGCTCAGGAGGACTTACTACCACGCAGTATTTT. The complete variable domain, with remaining parts taken from reference TRBV7-2 and TRBJ2-3, reads GAGVSQSPSNKVTEKGKDVELRCDPISGHTALYWYRQSLGQGLEFLIYFQGNSAPDKSGLPSDRFSAERTGGSVSTLTIQRTQQEDSAVYLCASSSGGLTTTQYFGPGTRLTVL.

This clonotype was picked up one time. The chain recombines TRBV7-9 with TRBJ1-1; tentatively, D is TRBD1 (5 bases). The CDR3 length is 13 residues. The V gene's germline CDR1 is SEHNR and CDR2 FQNEAQ (reference sequence). Deletions cut 3 bases from V and 4 bases from J, with 9 bases between. CDR3: CASSFKGRTEAFF. The DNA for the CDR3 is TGTGCCAGCAGCTTTAAGGGGCGCACTGAAGCTTTCTTT.

The table lists this clonotype with a few counts. This chain joins TRBV3-1 and TRBJ2-1, with 8 positions matching TRBD2. The CDR3 has 15 amino acids. Trimming cost V 6 bases and J 6 bases; bases outside gene matches: 10. CDR1 LGHDT and CDR2 YNNKEL come from the germline V gene (reference sequence). The CDR3 nucleotides read TGTGCCAGCAGGAGAGCGGGGGTAGCCACCAATGAGCAGTTCTTC. It encodes CASRRAGVATNEQFF.

This clonotype was detected a few times. The chain employs TRBV20-1 and TRBJ1-5; possible D gene TRBD1, 5 bases. The CDR3 spans 15 residues. Germline V lookup: CDR1 DFQATT, CDR2 SNEGSKA (reference sequence). V was pared by 1 base and J by 3 bases, with 13 bases between. CDR3 sequence: CSARGADGTNQPQHF. The CDR3, as DNA: TGCAGTGCTAGAGGGGCCGACGGGACCAATCAGCCCCAGCATTTT.

This clonotype came up a few times. The chain uses TRBV20-1 and TRBJ2-3; 9 bases match TRBD2. The CDR3 contains 17 residues. Germline V lookup: CDR1 DFQATT, CDR2 SNEGSKA (reference sequence). J gave up 6 bases and V 0 bases, and 13 bases lay outside the gene matches. CDR3 residues: CSARDLRAGGPSDTQYF. CDR3 nucleotides: TGCAGTGCTAGAGACCTTCGGGCGGGAGGGCCCTCCGATACGCAGTATTTT.

This clonotype showed up just a few times. V is TRBV12-3 or TRBV12-4 and J is TRBJ2-7; D is uncertain. V was pared by 7 bases and J by 3 bases, with 16 bases between. The CDR3 is 14 residues long. The CDR3 region has the DNA TGTGCCAGCATTTCTTGGGGTTCGGGCTACGAGCAGTACTTC. Its translation: CASISWGSGYEQYF.

This clonotype showed up many times. CDR3 nucleotide sequence: TGCAGCGCCTTCGAGGAAAAACTGTTTTTT. Translating gives CSAFEEKLFF. The J gene is TRBJ1-4, the V gene TRBV29-1; D is undetermined. Germline values: CDR1 SQVTM, CDR2 ANQGSEA. V shed 7 bases and J shed 8 bases, with 8 bases lying between them. This CDR3 is 10 amino acids long.

This clonotype was detected once. The chain recombines TRBV15 with TRBJ1-4, with D possibly TRBD1 on 6 matching bases. CDR1 LNHNV and CDR2 YYDKDF come from the germline V gene (reference sequence). Trimming shortened V by 4 bases and J by 7 bases, and 13 bases separated the two germline ends. This CDR3 spans 14 amino acids. CDR3 sequence: CATSTGQSREKLFF. Written as DNA, the CDR3 is TGTGCCACCAGCACAGGACAGAGCCGTGAAAAACTGTTTTTT.

This chain's CDR3 is CASSPGTRSPYEQYF. CDR3 DNA: TGTGCCAGCAGCCCCGGGACTCGTTCTCCCTACGAGCAGTACTTC. The chain carries TRBV28 and TRBJ2-7, with a possible D match to TRBD2 (6 bases). Germline V gene sequence: CDR1 MDHEN, CDR2 SYDVKM. V lost 6 bases and J 2 bases, leaving 17 bases between the germline ends. The CDR3 extends over 15 amino acids.

The rearrangement joins TRBV5-1 to TRBJ1-5; 8 bases are a match to TRBD1. In germline, CDR1 is SGHRS, CDR2 YFSETQ. This CDR3 comprises 15 residues. V lost 4 bases, J lost 7 bases, and 10 bases stayed unmatched. The CDR3 sequence is CASSPDGQGGQPQHF. The CDR3, as DNA: TGCGCCAGCAGCCCGGACGGACAGGGAGGCCAGCCCCAGCATTTT. Looking up the rest from reference TRBV5-1 and TRBJ1-5 gives the full variable domain: KAGVTQTPRYLIKTRGQQVTLSCSPISGHRSVSWYQQTPGQGLQFLFEYFSETQRNKGNFPGRFSGRQFSNSRSEMNVSTLELGDSALYLCASSPDGQGGQPQHFGDGTRLSIL.

This clonotype has a count of ten or more. This chain links TRBV7-9 with TRBJ2-7, with a weak D call TRBD1 (6 bases). The CDR3 is made up of 13 amino acids. CDR1 SEHNR and CDR2 FQNEAQ come from the germline V gene (reference sequence). Trimming shortened V by 5 bases and J by 5 bases, and 13 bases separated the two germline ends. The CDR3 reads CASSGQGSNEQYF. CDR3 nucleotide sequence: TGTGCCAGCAGCGGTCAGGGGTCCAACGAGCAGTACTTC.

V usage is TRBV4-1 and J usage is TRBJ2-5; D ambiguous. The germline V gene has CDR1 MGHRA and CDR2 YSYEKL. V lost 0 bases and J 2 bases, leaving 7 bases between the germline ends. The CDR3 is 14 amino acids. The CDR3 is CASSQDLSQETQYF. The DNA for the CDR3 is TGCGCCAGCAGCCAAGACCTGTCTCAAGAGACCCAGTACTTC.